A selection of T cell receptor beta chains follows, all from one sample in a study of shared clonotypes between healthy human individuals. TCRdb's table, derived via immunoSEQ multiplex PCR, lists solely in-frame clones and lacks some. The sample holds 450,000 to 550,000 clones, less than 85% seen once. Specimen: PBMCs. The origin of the receptors is a woman in her thirties or forties in good health. Some clones in this sample may be carry-over from other donors' samples. Each CDR3 is given without its conserved first and last residue. Only part of the rows carry a size: once, few, many, or a class if the clone is expanded.

J | V | size | CDR3
TRBJ2-3 | TRBV5-1 | - | ASSLVEFRTDTQY
TRBJ2-7 | TRBV2 | - | ASSGTSYEQY
TRBJ1-2 | TRBV29-1 | - | SVTLNYGYT
TRBJ2-5 | TRBV5-6 | - | ASSWAGQGLQETQY
TRBJ2-5 | TRBV10-2 | - | ASNNRDREETQY
TRBJ1-5 | TRBV21-1 | - | ASSKRNQINRGWSNQPQH
TRBJ2-4 | TRBV11-1 | - | ASSLGRGFVKNIQY
TRBJ2-7 | TRBV9 | many | ASSPRGSGFWLADYEQY
TRBJ1-2 | TRBV27 | - | ASSSQGNYGYT
TRBJ1-1 | TRBV2 | - | ASREDKREAF
TRBJ2-5 | TRBV18 | - | ASSPRSQETQY
TRBJ1-4 | TRBV4-3 | - | ASSQDWVVNEKLF
TRBJ1-1 | TRBV28 | - | ASSPGPAERAEAF
TRBJ1-5 | TRBV28 | many | ASSFTIYRGPTQPQH
TRBJ2-5 | TRBV28 | once | ASTVSSWEWMPVLQETQY
TRBJ2-1 | TRBV10-2 | once | ASTAGRIYNEQF
TRBJ2-1 | TRBV5-1 | - | ASSLRTGDNEQF
TRBJ2-3 | TRBV4-2 | - | ASSQDSGAYTQY
TRBJ1-3 | TRBV28 | - | ASQPYYSGNTIY
TRBJ2-1 | TRBV29-1 | - | SVAKTGNYNEQF
TRBJ1-2 | TRBV9 | - | ASSKRDLGGYT
TRBJ2-3 | TRBV5-1 | - | ASSLGAGTDTQY
TRBJ1-2 | TRBV28 | - | ASRQPNYGYT
TRBJ2-5 | TRBV18 | many | ASSSRQQETQY
TRBJ1-1 | TRBV11-1 | once | ASSYGTGTNTEAF
TRBJ2-1 | TRBV11-3 | few | ASSLGELAGGSDEQF
TRBJ1-2 | TRBV7-3 | few | ASSSSGQGAYGYT
TRBJ2-3 | TRBV30 | - | AWSVPDGHRSQY
TRBJ2-5 | TRBV7-9 | - | ASSLVGSGQQETQY
TRBJ2-1 | TRBV11-2 | few | ASSQREGSYNEQF
TRBJ1-1 | TRBV15 | - | ATRSGRVATKAF
TRBJ1-2 | TRBV11-2 | few | ASSLGDYGYT
TRBJ2-3 | TRBV5-5 | - | ASSFSPSGNSDTQY
TRBJ2-1 | TRBV27 | - | ASTQGRTPYNEQF
TRBJ1-1 | TRBV13 | - | ASSPRPSSENTEAF
TRBJ2-7 | TRBV7-9 | many | ASSLVGVRTYEQY
TRBJ2-1 | TRBV11-1 | - | ASSLRGGTDYNEQF
TRBJ1-1 | TRBV4-1 | - | ASSQEAEAF
TRBJ2-7 | TRBV25-1 | - | ASGWDNYEQY
TRBJ2-7 | TRBV7-2 | - | ASSSRVDEQY
TRBJ1-1 | TRBV28 | once | ASDTGNTEAF
TRBJ1-2 | TRBV5-1 | - | ASRGYT
TRBJ2-1 | TRBV10-3 | - | AISVVFGNEQF
TRBJ2-1 | TRBV10-2 | - | ASSEGQGFYYNEQF
TRBJ2-3 | TRBV10-1 | few | ASSSGTGAPDTQY
TRBJ2-1 | TRBV4-3 | - | ASSLQLPAQGVNEQF
TRBJ2-1 | TRBV28 | once | ASGNEVAGLYNEQF
TRBJ2-5 | TRBV7-7 | once | ASSLTPGLEETQY
TRBJ1-4 | TRBV7-2 | once | ASSSSGQSNEKLF
TRBJ1-1 | TRBV10-3 | - | ATGGGWTEAF
TRBJ1-3 | TRBV11-2 | few | ASSLAGNTIY
TRBJ1-4 | TRBV7-9 | - | ASSSRQGRNEKLF
TRBJ1-4 | TRBV15 | - | ATSIDRGATNEKLF
TRBJ2-7 | TRBV5-1 | - | ASSSGTSSYEQY
TRBJ2-5 | TRBV28 | - | ASSLSLAGVETQY
TRBJ1-4 | TRBV4-2 | few | ASSQDGTGDEKLF
TRBJ1-3 | TRBV2 | - | ASSDRAPGNTIY
TRBJ1-2 | TRBV18 | - | ASSPPTGGNYGYT
TRBJ2-2 | TRBV6-1 | - | ASSEGTDTGELF